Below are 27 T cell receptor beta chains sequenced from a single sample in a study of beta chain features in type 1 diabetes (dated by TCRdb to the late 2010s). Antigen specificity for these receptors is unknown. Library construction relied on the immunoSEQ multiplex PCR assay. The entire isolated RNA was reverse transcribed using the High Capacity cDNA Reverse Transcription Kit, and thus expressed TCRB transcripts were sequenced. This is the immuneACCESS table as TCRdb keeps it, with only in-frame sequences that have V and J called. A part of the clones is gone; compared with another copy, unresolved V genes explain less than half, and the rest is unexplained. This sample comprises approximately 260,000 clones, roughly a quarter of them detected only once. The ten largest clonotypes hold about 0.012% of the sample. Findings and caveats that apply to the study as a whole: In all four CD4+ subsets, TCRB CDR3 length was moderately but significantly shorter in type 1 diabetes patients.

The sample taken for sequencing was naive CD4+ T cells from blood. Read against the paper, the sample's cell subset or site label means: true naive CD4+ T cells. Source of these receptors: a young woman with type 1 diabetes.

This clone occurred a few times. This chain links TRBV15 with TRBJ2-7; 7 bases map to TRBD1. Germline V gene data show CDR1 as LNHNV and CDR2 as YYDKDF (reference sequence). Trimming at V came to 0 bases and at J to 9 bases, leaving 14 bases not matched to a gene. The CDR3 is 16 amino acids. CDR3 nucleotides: TGTGCCACCAGCAGAGATCTCATGGCAGGGGGAAGACGGCAGTACTTC. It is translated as CATSRDLMAGGRRQYF.

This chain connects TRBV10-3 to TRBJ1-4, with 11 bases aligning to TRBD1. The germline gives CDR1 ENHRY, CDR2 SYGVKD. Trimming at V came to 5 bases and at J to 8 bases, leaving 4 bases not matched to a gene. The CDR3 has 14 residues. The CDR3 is CAISPGQGEEKLFF. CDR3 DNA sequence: TGTGCCATCAGTCCGGGACAGGGGGAAGAAAAACTGTTTTTT.

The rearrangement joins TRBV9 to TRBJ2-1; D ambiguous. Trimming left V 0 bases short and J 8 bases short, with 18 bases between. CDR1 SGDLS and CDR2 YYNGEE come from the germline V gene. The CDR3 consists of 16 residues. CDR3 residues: CASSVGPFPSPHEQFF. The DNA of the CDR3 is TGTGCCAGCAGCGTAGGACCTTTCCCTAGTCCCCATGAGCAGTTCTTC.

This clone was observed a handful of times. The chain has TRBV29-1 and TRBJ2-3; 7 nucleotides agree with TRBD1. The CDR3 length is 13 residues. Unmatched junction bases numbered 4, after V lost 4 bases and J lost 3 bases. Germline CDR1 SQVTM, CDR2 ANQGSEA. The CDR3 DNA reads TGCAGCGTTGCGGGGACAGAGACAGATACGCAGTATTTT. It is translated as CSVAGTETDTQYF.

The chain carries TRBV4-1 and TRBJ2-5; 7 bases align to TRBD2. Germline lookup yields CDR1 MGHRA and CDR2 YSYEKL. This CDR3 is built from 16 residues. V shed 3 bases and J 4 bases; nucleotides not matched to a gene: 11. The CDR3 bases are TGCGCCAGCAGCCATCTGAGAGCGGGAACCTCAGAGACCCAGTACTTC. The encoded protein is CASSHLRAGTSETQYF.

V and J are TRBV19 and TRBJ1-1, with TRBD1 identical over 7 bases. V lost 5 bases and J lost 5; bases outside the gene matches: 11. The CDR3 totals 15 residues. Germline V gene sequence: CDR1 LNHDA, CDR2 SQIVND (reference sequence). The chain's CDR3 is CASSDPRQGLTEAFF. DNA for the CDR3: TGTGCCAGTAGTGACCCCCGACAGGGCTTGACTGAAGCTTTCTTT.

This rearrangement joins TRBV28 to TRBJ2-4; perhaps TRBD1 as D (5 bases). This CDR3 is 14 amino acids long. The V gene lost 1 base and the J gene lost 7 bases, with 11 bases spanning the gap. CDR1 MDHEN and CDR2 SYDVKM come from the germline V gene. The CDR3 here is CASSLLDRTNIQYF. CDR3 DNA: TGTGCCAGCAGTTTATTAGACAGAACGAACATTCAGTACTTC.

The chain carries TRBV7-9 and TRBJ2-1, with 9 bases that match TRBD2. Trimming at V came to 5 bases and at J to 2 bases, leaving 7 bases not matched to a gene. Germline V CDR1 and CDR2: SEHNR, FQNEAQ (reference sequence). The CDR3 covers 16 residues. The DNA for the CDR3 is TGTGCCAGCAGCATAAGCGGGAGGCCCCCCTACAATGAGCAGTTCTTC. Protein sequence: CASSISGRPPYNEQFF.

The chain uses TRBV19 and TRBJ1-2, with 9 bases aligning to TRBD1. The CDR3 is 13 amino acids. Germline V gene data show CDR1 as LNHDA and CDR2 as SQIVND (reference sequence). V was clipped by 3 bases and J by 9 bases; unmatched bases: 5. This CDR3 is CASSIGDRESYTF. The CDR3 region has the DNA TGTGCCAGTAGTATCGGGGACAGGGAGAGCTACACCTTC.

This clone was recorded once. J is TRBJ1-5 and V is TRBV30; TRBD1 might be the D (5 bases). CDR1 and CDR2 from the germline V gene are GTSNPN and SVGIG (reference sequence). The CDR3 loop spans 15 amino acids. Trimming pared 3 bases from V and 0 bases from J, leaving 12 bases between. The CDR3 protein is CAWSERQYSNQPQHF. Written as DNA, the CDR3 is TGTGCCTGGAGCGAAAGACAGTATAGCAATCAGCCCCAGCATTTT.

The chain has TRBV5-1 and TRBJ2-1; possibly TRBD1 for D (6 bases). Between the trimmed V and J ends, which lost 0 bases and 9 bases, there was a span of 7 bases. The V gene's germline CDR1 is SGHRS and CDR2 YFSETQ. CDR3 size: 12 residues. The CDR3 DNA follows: TGCGCCAGCAGCTTGGAAGGGGGTGAGCAGTTCTTC. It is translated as CASSLEGGEQFF.

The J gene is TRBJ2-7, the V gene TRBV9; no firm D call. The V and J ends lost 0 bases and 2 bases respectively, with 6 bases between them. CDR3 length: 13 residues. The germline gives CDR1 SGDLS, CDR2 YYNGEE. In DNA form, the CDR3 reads TGTGCCAGCAGCGTAGGGGCGACCTACGAGCAGTACTTC. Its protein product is CASSVGATYEQYF.

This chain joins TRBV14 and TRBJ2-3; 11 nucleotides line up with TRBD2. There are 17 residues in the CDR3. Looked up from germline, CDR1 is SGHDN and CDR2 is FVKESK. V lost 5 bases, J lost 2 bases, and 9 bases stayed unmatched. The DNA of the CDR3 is TGTGCCAGCAGCATCTCAACTAGCGGGAGTTTCACAGATACGCAGTATTTT. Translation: CASSISTSGSFTDTQYF.

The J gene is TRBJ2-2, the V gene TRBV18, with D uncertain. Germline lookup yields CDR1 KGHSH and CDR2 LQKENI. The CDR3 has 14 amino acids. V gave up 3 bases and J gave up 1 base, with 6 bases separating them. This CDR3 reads CASSPPGNTGELFF. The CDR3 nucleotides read TGTGCCAGCTCACCCCCAGGGAACACCGGGGAGCTGTTTTTT.

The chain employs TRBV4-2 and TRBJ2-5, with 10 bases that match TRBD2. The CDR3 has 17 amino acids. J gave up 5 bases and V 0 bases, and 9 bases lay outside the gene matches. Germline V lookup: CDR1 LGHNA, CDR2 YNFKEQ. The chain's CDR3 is CASSQDLSGRARETQYF. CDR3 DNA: TGTGCCAGCAGCCAAGATCTGAGCGGGAGGGCCCGGGAGACCCAGTACTTC.

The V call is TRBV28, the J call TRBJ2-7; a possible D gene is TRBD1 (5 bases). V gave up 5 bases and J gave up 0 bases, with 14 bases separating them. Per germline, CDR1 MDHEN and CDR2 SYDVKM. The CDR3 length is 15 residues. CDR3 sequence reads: CASSQQAPSSYEQYF. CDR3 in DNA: TGTGCCAGCAGTCAACAGGCGCCTAGCTCCTACGAGCAGTACTTC.

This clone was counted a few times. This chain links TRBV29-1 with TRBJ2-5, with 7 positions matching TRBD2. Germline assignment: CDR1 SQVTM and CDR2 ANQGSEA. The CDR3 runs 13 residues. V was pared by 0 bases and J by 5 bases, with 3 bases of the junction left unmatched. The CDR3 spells CSVEDGLGETQYF. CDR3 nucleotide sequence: TGCAGCGTTGAAGATGGACTAGGGGAGACCCAGTACTTC.

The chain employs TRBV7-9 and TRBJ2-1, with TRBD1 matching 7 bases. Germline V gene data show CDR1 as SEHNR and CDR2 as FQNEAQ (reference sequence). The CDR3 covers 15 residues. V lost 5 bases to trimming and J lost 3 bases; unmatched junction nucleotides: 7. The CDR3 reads CASSPRQGDYNEQFF. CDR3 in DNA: TGTGCCAGCAGCCCCCGACAGGGAGACTACAATGAGCAGTTCTTC.

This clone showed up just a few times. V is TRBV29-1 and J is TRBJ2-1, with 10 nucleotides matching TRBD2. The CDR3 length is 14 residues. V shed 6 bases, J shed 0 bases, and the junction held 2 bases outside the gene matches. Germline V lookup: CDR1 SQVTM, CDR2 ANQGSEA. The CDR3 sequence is CSVKREGSYNEQFF. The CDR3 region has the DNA TGCAGCGTCAAGCGGGAGGGCTCCTACAATGAGCAGTTCTTC.

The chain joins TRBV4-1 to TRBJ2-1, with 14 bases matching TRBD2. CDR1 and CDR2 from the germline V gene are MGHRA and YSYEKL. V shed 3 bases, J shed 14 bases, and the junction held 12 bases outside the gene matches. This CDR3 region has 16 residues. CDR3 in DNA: TGCGCCAGCAGCCACCTTGGACTAGCGGGAGGACAGGCGGAGTTCTTC. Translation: CASSHLGLAGGQAEFF.

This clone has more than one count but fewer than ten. DNA for the CDR3: TGTGCCAGCAGCCCTCGACAGATCTATGGCTACACCTTC. It yields the protein CASSPRQIYGYTF. V gene TRBV7-9 combines with J gene TRBJ1-2; the D gene is possibly TRBD1 (5 bases). The CDR3 runs 13 residues. Germline CDR1 is SEHNR and CDR2 is FQNEAQ (reference sequence). V was shortened by 5 bases and J by 4 bases, with 11 bases between the two germline ends.

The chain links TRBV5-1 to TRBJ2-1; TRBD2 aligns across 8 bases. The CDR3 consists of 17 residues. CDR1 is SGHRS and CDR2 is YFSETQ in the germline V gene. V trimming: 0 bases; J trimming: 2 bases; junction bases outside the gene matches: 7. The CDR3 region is CASSLALTTSAYNEQFF. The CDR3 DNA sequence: TGCGCCAGCAGCTTGGCCTTAACGACTAGCGCCTACAATGAGCAGTTCTTC.

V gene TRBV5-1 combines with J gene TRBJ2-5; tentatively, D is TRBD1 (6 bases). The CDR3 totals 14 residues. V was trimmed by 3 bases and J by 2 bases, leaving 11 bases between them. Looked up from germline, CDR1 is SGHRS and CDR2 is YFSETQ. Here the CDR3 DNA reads TGCGCCAGCAGCTCCGGGACATCTCAAGAGACCCAGTACTTC. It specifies CASSSGTSQETQYF.

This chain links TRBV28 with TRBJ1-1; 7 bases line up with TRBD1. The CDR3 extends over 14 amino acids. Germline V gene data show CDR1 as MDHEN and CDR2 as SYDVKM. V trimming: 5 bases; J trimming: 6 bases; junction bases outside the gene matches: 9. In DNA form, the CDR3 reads TGTGCCAGCAGTGCGGGACAGCCCTCACCTGAAGCTTTCTTT. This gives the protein CASSAGQPSPEAFF. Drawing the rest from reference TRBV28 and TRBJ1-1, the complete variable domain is DVKVTQSSRYLVKRTGEKVFLECVQDMDHENMFWYRQDPGLGLRLIYFSYDVKMKEKGDIPEGYSVSREKKERFSLILESASTNQTSMYLCASSAGQPSPEAFFGQGTRLTVV.

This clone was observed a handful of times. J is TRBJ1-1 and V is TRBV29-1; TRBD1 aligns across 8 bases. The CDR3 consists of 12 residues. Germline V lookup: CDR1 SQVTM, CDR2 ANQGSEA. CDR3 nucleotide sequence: TGCAGTGGGGACAGGCCGAACACTGAAGCTTTCTTT. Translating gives CSGDRPNTEAFF.

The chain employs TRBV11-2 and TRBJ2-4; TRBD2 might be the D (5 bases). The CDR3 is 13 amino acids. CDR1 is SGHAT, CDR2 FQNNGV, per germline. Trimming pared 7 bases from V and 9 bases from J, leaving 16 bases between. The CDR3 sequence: CASTQRGFSIQYF. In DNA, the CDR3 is TGTGCCAGCACCCAGAGAGGGTTCAGCATTCAGTACTTC.

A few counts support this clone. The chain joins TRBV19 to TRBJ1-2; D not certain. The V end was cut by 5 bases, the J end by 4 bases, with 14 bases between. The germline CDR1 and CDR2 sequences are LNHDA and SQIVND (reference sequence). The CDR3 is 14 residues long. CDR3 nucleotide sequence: TGTGCCAGTAGTGTAGGCAGAGAGGCCTATGGCTACACCTTC. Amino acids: CASSVGREAYGYTF. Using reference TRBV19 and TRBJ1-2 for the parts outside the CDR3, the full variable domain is DGGITQSPKYLFRKEGQNVTLSCEQNLNHDAMYWYRQDPGQGLRLIYYSQIVNDFQKGDIAEGYSVSREKKESFPLTVTSAQKNPTAFYLCASSVGREAYGYTFGSGTRLTVV.